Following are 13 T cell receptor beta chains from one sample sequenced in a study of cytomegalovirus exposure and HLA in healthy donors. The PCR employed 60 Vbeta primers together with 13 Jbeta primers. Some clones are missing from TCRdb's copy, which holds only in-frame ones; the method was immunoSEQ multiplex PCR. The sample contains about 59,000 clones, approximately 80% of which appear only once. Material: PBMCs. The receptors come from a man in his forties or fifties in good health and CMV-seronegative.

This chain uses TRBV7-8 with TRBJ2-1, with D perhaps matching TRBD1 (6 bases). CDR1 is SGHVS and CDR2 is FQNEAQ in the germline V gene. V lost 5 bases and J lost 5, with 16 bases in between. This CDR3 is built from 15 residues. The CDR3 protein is CASSPVPWGHNEQFF. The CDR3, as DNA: TGTGCCAGCAGCCCCGTCCCCTGGGGGCACAATGAGCAGTTCTTC.

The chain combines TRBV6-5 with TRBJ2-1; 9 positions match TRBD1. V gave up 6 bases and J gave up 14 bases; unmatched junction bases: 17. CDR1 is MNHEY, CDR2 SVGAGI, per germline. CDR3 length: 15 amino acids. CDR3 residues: CASRSGTGYHSGEFF. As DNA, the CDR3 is TGTGCCAGCAGGTCCGGGACAGGGTATCATTCGGGGGAGTTCTTC.

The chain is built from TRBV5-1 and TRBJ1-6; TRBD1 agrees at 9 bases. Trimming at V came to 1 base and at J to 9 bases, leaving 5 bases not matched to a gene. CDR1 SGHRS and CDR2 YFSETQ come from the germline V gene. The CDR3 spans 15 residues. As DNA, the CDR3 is TGCGCCAGCAGCTTGAGCGACAGGGGGTCTTCACCCCTCCACTTT. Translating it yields CASSLSDRGSSPLHF. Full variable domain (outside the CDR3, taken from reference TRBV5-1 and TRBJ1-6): KAGVTQTPRYLIKTRGQQVTLSCSPISGHRSVSWYQQTPGQGLQFLFEYFSETQRNKGNFPGRFSGRQFSNSRSEMNVSTLELGDSALYLCASSLSDRGSSPLHFGNGTRLTVT.

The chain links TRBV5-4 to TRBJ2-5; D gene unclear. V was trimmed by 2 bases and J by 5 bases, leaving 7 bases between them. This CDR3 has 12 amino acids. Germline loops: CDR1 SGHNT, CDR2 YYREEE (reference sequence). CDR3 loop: CASSFSRETQYF. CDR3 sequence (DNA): TGTGCCAGCAGCTTCTCTCGGGAGACCCAGTACTTC.

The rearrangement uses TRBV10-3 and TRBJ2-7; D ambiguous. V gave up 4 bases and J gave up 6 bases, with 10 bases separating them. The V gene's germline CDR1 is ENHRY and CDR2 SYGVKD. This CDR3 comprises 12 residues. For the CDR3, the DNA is TGTGCCATCAGTGCCTCCGGTGGCGAGCAGTACTTC. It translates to CAISASGGEQYF.

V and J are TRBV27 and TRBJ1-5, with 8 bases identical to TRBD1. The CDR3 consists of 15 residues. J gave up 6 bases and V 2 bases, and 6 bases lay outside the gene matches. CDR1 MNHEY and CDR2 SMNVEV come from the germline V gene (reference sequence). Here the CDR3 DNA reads TGTGCCAGCAGTTTACGCCGGGACAGGAGTCAGCCCCAGCATTTT. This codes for CASSLRRDRSQPQHF.

In DNA, the CDR3 is TGTGCCAGTAGTATAGACACAGGGGGTGTTTCACCCCTCCACTTT. Translating gives CASSIDTGGVSPLHF. J is TRBJ1-6 and V is TRBV19; 8 nucleotides agree with TRBD1. The CDR3 loop spans 15 amino acids. Germline values: CDR1 LNHDA, CDR2 SQIVND (reference sequence). Unmatched junction bases numbered 4, after V lost 0 bases and J lost 9 bases.

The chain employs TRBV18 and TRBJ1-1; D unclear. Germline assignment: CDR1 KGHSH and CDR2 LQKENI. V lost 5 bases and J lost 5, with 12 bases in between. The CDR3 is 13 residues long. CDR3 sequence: CASSSGSRTEAFF. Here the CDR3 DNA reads TGTGCCAGCTCAAGCGGGAGTCGGACTGAAGCTTTCTTT.

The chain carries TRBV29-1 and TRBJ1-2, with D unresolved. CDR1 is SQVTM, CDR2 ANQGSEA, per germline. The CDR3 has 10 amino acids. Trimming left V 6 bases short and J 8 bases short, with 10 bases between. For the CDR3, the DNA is TGCAGCGTAGACACGGGGGGCTACACCTTC. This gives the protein CSVDTGGYTF.

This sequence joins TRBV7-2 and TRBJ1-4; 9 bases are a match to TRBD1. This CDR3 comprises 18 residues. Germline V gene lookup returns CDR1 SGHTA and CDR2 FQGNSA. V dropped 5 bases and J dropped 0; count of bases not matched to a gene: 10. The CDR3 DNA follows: TGTGCCAGCAGCCCAGGAGGACAGGGGTTTGCAACTAATGAAAAACTGTTTTTT. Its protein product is CASSPGGQGFATNEKLFF.

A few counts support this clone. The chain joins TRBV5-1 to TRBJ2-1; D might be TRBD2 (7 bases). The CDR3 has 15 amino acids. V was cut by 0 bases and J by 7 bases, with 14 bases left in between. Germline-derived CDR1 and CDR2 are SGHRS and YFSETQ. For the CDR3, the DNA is TGCGCCAGCAGCTTGGAGGGGGGGCGGGCTAATGAGCAGTTCTTC. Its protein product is CASSLEGGRANEQFF. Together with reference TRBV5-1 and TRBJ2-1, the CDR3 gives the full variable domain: KAGVTQTPRYLIKTRGQQVTLSCSPISGHRSVSWYQQTPGQGLQFLFEYFSETQRNKGNFPGRFSGRQFSNSRSEMNVSTLELGDSALYLCASSLEGGRANEQFFGPGTRLTVL.

CDR3 region: CASSFKPGLGQETQYF. The CDR3 DNA reads TGTGCCAGCTCATTTAAACCGGGACTCGGGCAAGAGACCCAGTACTTC. This chain uses TRBV18 with TRBJ2-5; D may be TRBD2 (6 bases). This CDR3 is built from 16 residues. Looked up from germline, CDR1 is KGHSH and CDR2 is LQKENI. Trimming stripped 5 bases from V and 2 bases from J, with 18 bases between.

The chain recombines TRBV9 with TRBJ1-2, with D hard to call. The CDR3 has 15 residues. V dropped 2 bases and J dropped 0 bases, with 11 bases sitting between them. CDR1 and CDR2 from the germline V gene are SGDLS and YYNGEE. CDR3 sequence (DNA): TGTGCCAGCAGCGTTGCCGGGAAATCTAACTATGGCTACACCTTC. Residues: CASSVAGKSNYGYTF.